The rows below give T cell receptor beta chains drawn from one sample of a study of blood T cells in healthy people across ages. A single record per CDR3 protein comes from TCRdb applying MiXCR to the 5' RACE reads. This sample yields 980,000 or so distinct CDR3 sequences, of which around 48% are seen a single time; under 15% belongs to the top ten. Sequencing was done on a sample of blood. These TCRs come from a man younger than 45 in good health. The CDR3 runs from the conserved cysteine through the conserved F or W. D genes are given only for firm matches. Expanded clones are given a class, and other clones once, few, many or no size at all.

v_gene,abundance,d_gene,j_gene,CDR3aa,CDR3nt
TRBV6-2/TRBV6-3,-,-,TRBJ2-6,CASSYEVGANVLTF,TGTGCCAGCAGCTACGAAGTGGGGGCCAACGTCCTGACTTTC
TRBV5-1,-,-,TRBJ1-6,CASSLYREDNSPLHF,TGCGCCAGCAGCTTATACAGGGAGGATAATTCACCCCTCCACTTT
TRBV6-5,-,TRBD1,TRBJ1-5,CASSYSGGGYQPQHF,TGTGCCAGCAGTTACTCAGGGGGCGGATATCAGCCCCAGCATTTT
TRBV9,few,-,TRBJ2-1,CASSVGGGASYNEQFF,TGTGCCAGCAGCGTAGGCGGCGGGGCCTCCTACAATGAGCAGTTCTTC
TRBV28,-,-,TRBJ2-1,CASSPSTGLNYNEQFF,TGTGCCAGCAGTCCTTCTACAGGGTTGAACTACAATGAGCAGTTCTTC
TRBV10-3,-,TRBD1,TRBJ1-5,CAISGSGGLSNNQPQHF,TGTGCCATCAGTGGGTCAGGGGGCTTATCGAACAATCAGCCCCAGCATTTT
TRBV10-3,-,-,TRBJ2-1,CAITPRPSDNEQFF,TGTGCCATCACGCCCAGGCCCTCCGACAATGAGCAGTTCTTC
TRBV6-1,-,TRBD1,TRBJ2-1,CASSRPMGQVDNEQFF,TGTGCCAGCAGTAGACCAATGGGACAGGTAGACAATGAGCAGTTCTTC
TRBV7-2,-,TRBD1,TRBJ1-5,CASSLGDRAQPQHF,TGTGCCAGCAGCTTGGGCGACAGGGCACAGCCCCAGCATTTT
TRBV7-2,-,-,TRBJ2-7,CASSFTGGTSYEQYF,TGTGCCAGCAGCTTCACCGGCGGGACCTCCTACGAGCAGTACTTC
TRBV29-1,few,-,TRBJ2-2,CSVLDPDTGELFF,TGCAGCGTCTTAGACCCCGACACCGGGGAGCTGTTTTTT
TRBV13,-,-,TRBJ2-3,CASRQGDTQYF,TGTGCCAGCAGACAAGGAGATACGCAGTATTTT
TRBV4-3,-,-,TRBJ2-5,CARRGRKAKETQYF,TGCGCCAGGCGGGGGCGTAAGGCTAAAGAGACCCAGTACTTC
TRBV29-1,-,TRBD2,TRBJ2-3,CGFGGGLDTQYF,TGCGGGTTCGGGGGGGGCCTAGATACGCAGTATTTT
TRBV24-1,few,-,TRBJ2-1,CATSESGRNEQFF,TGTGCCACCAGTGAGTCAGGGAGAAATGAGCAGTTCTTC
TRBV6-2/TRBV6-3,-,TRBD2,TRBJ2-1,CASSYNWPSGVYEQFF,TGTGCCAGCAGTTACAACTGGCCTAGCGGGGTTTATGAGCAGTTCTTC
TRBV6-6,few,-,TRBJ2-7,CASSYRSSYEQYF,TGTGCCAGCAGTTACAGGTCCTCCTACGAGCAGTACTTC
TRBV5-1,-,TRBD1,TRBJ2-4,CASSLNYGTGFDIQYF,TGCGCCAGCAGCCTCAACTACGGGACAGGGTTCGACATTCAGTACTTC
TRBV20-1,few,TRBD2,TRBJ2-5,CSARSHLAVQETQYF,TGCAGTGCTAGATCACACCTAGCGGTCCAAGAGACCCAGTACTTC
TRBV20-1,-,TRBD1,TRBJ2-7,CSVRDRGRLVYEQYF,TGCAGTGTAAGAGACAGGGGTCGCCTGGTCTACGAGCAGTACTTC
TRBV4-2,-,TRBD2,TRBJ2-7,CASSPRLAWKIYEQYF,TGTGCCAGCAGCCCCAGACTAGCTTGGAAGATTTACGAGCAGTACTTC
TRBV6-6,once,-,TRBJ2-2,CTSSYANTGELFF,TGTACCAGCAGTTACGCAAACACCGGGGAGCTGTTTTTT
TRBV5-4,-,-,TRBJ2-7,CASSQYTDSYEQYF,TGTGCCAGCAGCCAATACACAGACTCCTACGAGCAGTACTTC
TRBV27,-,-,TRBJ2-7,CACSLISDGSYEQYF,TGTGCCTGCAGTTTAATCTCGGACGGATCCTACGAGCAGTACTTC
TRBV28,-,-,TRBJ1-6,CASSPRMRLNSPLHF,TGTGCCAGCAGTCCCCGGATGCGGCTTAATTCACCCCTCCACTTT
TRBV12-3/TRBV12-4,-,TRBD1,TRBJ1-2,CASSLARQGADGYTF,TGTGCCAGCAGTTTAGCGAGGCAGGGGGCGGATGGCTACACCTTC
TRBV4-1,-,TRBD2,TRBJ2-1,CASSRGGANYNEQFF,TGCGCCAGCAGCCGCGGGGGGGCCAACTACAATGAGCAGTTCTTC
TRBV29-1,few,TRBD1,TRBJ1-5,CSVRDRESQPQHF,TGCAGCGTTCGGGACAGGGAGAGTCAGCCCCAGCATTTT
TRBV15,-,TRBD2,TRBJ2-1,CATSRDTEGGARKQFF,TGTGCCACCAGCAGAGATACGGAGGGAGGGGCAAGGAAGCAGTTCTTC
TRBV4-3,few,TRBD1,TRBJ1-5,CASSLGQGAGGNQPQHF,TGCGCCAGCAGCCTGGGACAGGGGGCGGGGGGCAATCAGCCCCAGCATTTT
TRBV10-3,once,-,TRBJ2-1,CAIRPGPQETQFF,TGTGCCATCAGACCGGGTCCCCAAGAGACCCAGTTCTTC
TRBV10-2,-,-,TRBJ1-5,CAIRGGANQPQHF,TGCGCCATCCGAGGAGGGGCCAATCAGCCCCAGCATTTT
TRBV10-3,-,TRBD1,TRBJ2-7,CAISDPGQDPYEQYF,TGTGCCATCAGTGATCCGGGACAGGACCCCTACGAGCAGTACTTC
TRBV11-2,many,-,TRBJ1-2,CASSLEGRAGYTF,TGTGCCAGCAGCCTCGAGGGCAGGGCTGGCTACACCTTC
TRBV4-1,-,-,TRBJ1-1,CASPGTEAFF,TGCGCCAGCCCCGGTACTGAAGCTTTCTTT